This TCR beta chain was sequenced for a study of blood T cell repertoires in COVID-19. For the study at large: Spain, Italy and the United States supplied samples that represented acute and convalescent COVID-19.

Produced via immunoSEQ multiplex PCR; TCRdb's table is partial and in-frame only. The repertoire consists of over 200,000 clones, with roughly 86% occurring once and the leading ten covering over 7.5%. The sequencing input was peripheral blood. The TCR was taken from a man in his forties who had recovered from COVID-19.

The CDR3 spells CASRVTGATEAFF. CDR3 DNA sequence: TGTGCCAGCAGAGTTACAGGGGCCACTGAAGCTTTCTTT. The J gene is TRBJ1-1, the V gene TRBV12-3 or TRBV12-4; 7 bases map to TRBD1. The V segment lost 6 bases and the J segment 4 bases; nucleotides outside the gene matches: 5. This CDR3 has 13 residues.